This entry is about one TCR beta chain. Its antigen is still unknown. This sample is drawn from a study of Graves' ophthalmopathy and Graves' hyperthyroidism. Overall study: Before any treatment was given, at initial diagnosis, peripheral blood was collected.

V was shortened by 0 bases and J by 11 bases, with 10 bases between the two germline ends. CDR1 is LGHNA and CDR2 is YNFKEQ in the germline V gene. The CDR3 has 12 residues. Lactation, pregnancy, uncontrolled infections and other autoimmune diseases were all grounds for excluding patients. Reliance was placed on clinical symptoms, serum thyroxine, TRAb, thyroid ultrasound and orbital computed tomography for diagnosis. Whole-study results and caveats: Most clonotypes expanded in thyroid above 0.001 frequency were present in blood too.

Amplified material comprised TCR beta CDR3 regions derived from RNA transcripts. Scientists carried out first-round RT-PCR using HTBI primers and then a second-round multiplex PCR. TCRdb used MiXCR to reprocess the multiplex PCR reads, holding one entry per CDR3 protein. This sample has roughly 500,000 distinct CDR3 sequences, with approximately 15% found just once. The rearrangement uses TRBV4-2 and TRBJ1-1; D is undetermined. The TCR was taken from a woman aged 30 to 39 with Graves' ophthalmopathy. The sequenced sample consisted of blood. DNA for the CDR3: TGTGCCAGCAGCCAAGAGGGCCCCGGGGCTTTCTTT. Its protein product is CASSQEGPGAFF.